Included here is one T cell receptor (beta chain) sequence, with context. The same CDR3 also results from other DNA sequences found in this sample. This CDR3 is 14 amino acids long. The V gene lost 0 bases and the J gene lost 4 bases, with 9 bases spanning the gap. The V gene's germline CDR1 is MNHEY and CDR2 SVGAGI. This record comes from a study of blood T cell repertoires in COVID-19. Study details: Samples came from the United States, Italy and Spain, spanning acute and convalescent COVID-19.

Authors' processing steps: Estimated nucleated cell counts came from reference gene primer amplification. Clones were read by immunoSEQ multiplex PCR, and TCRdb kept only the in-frame ones, dropping some. That table gives V, J and clone size, and the DNA gave D and trimming. Of about 150,000 clones listed, roughly 84% are singletons. The sample comprised peripheral blood. The TCR comes from a man aged 55 to 70 with COVID-19, enrolled during active disease. This rearrangement joins TRBV6-5 to TRBJ1-2, with no clear D. The CDR3 nucleotides are TGTGCCAGCAGTTACTCTCCAGGAGGCTATGGCTACACCTTC. This codes for CASSYSPGGYGYTF.